This passage covers 4 T cell receptor beta chains from one sample sequenced in a study of T cell repertoires in cytomegalovirus infection. These receptors are not linked to any known antigen. TCRdb recomputed calls from the reads with MiXCR, one row per CDR3 protein. The sample carries hundreds of thousands of distinct CDR3 sequences, roughly 46% recorded once. The material was cultured PBMCs, obtained from culture after CMV antigen stimulation. The source is a human donor in good health (CMV status not recorded). Some clones in this sample may be carry-over from other donors' samples.

The chain has TRBV12-3 or TRBV12-4 and TRBJ1-1; D is ambiguous. The CDR3 has 13 amino acids. V was trimmed by 5 bases and J by 8 bases, leaving 15 bases between them. CDR3 in DNA: TGTGCCAGCAGTCAGACTTTCGTCAGGGAAGCTTTCTTT. Translating gives CASSQTFVREAFF.

V usage is TRBV6-6 and J usage is TRBJ2-3, with 7 nucleotides matching TRBD2. This CDR3 contains 16 residues. V lost 5 bases and J lost 7; bases outside the gene matches: 15. From germline, CDR1 is MNHNY and CDR2 SVGAGI (reference sequence). CDR3 DNA sequence: TGTGCCAGCAGTGACCACTTGGGGGAGGGCACGAATACGCAGTATTTT. Residues: CASSDHLGEGTNTQYF.

This clonotype was counted only a few times. J is TRBJ2-3 and V is TRBV7-2; D may be TRBD1 (7 bases). The CDR3 loop spans 17 amino acids. V lost 5 bases and J lost 2, with 20 bases in between. Per germline, CDR1 SGHTA and CDR2 FQGNSA. The CDR3 nucleotides read TGTGCCAGCAGCCCCGGAGGGGGCGGCCTCTTCACAGATACGCAGTATTTT. It is translated as CASSPGGGGLFTDTQYF.

The V and J genes are TRBV15 and TRBJ1-4; tentatively, D is TRBD1 (5 bases). This CDR3 comprises 16 residues. The V and J ends lost 2 bases and 4 bases respectively, with 14 bases between them. Looked up from germline, CDR1 is LNHNV and CDR2 is YYDKDF (reference sequence). This chain's CDR3 is CATSRSLDRLNEKLFF. CDR3 nucleotide sequence: TGTGCCACCAGCAGATCTCTAGACAGACTTAATGAAAAACTGTTTTTT.